Listed here are 5 T cell receptor beta chains from one sample, sequenced in a study of molecular identifiers for immune sequencing clone quantification. TCRdb redid the calling of the PCR reads with MiXCR, one entry per CDR3 protein. Of 550,000 to 750,000 distinct CDR3 sequences listed, about 20% are singletons. The sample consisted of naive CD8+ T cells from blood, with Jurkat cell RNA spiked in. Subset denoted: FACS-sorted CD8+CD4-CCR7+CD45RA+ naive T cells. These receptors were taken from a human donor in good health. Some libraries in this study had Jurkat cell RNA spiked in.

There are many counts of this clonotype. The chain has TRBV3-1 and TRBJ1-1, with D unclear. The CDR3 runs to 16 residues. Looked up from germline, CDR1 is LGHDT and CDR2 is YNNKEL (reference sequence). Trimming pared 1 base from V and 3 bases from J, leaving 15 bases between. In nucleotides, the CDR3 is TGTGCCAGCAGCCAAGTCCGTGGCGCATCGGACACTGAAGCTTTCTTT. As protein: CASSQVRGASDTEAFF. The variable domain in full, completed from reference TRBV3-1 and TRBJ1-1, reads DTAVSQTPKYLVTQMGNDKSIKCEQNLGHDTMYWYKQDSKKFLKIMFSYNNKELIINETVPNRFSPKSPDKAHLNLHINSLELGDSAVYFCASSQVRGASDTEAFFGQGTRLTVV.

This clonotype occurred a few times. The junction and the germline gene differ at one end; a read error may be behind it. This chain joins TRBV7-3 and TRBJ2-7; either TRBD1 or TRBD2 may supply D (5 bases each). Germline assignment: CDR1 SGHTA and CDR2 FQGTGA. This CDR3 is built from 15 residues. The CDR3 nucleotides are TGTGCCGGCAGCCAAACCCCCGGGGCGGATGGGGAGCAGTACTTC. This sequence encodes CAGSQTPGADGEQYF.

This chain connects TRBV7-9 to TRBJ1-2; 7 nucleotides match TRBD1. The CDR3 runs 14 residues. The junction had 10 bases not matched to a gene; V was cut back by 5 bases and J by 7 bases. Germline V gives CDR1 SEHNR, CDR2 FQNEAQ (reference sequence). Written as DNA, the CDR3 is TGTGCCAGCAGCCAGACAGGGCCACAGGGTGGCTACACCTTC. Translated: CASSQTGPQGGYTF.

This clonotype has ten or more counts. This chain links TRBV7-6 with TRBJ1-2, with TRBD1 identical over 9 bases. The germline V gene has CDR1 SGHVS and CDR2 FNYEAQ. V shed 5 bases and J 8 bases; nucleotides not matched to a gene: 15. This CDR3 has 16 residues. DNA for the CDR3: TGTGCCAGCAGCCCGACGACAGGGGGGGGGCTAGGCGGCTACACCTTC. Translated: CASSPTTGGGLGGYTF.

This CDR3 is CASSLAPSAGELFF. The CDR3 coding sequence is TGTGCCAGCAGCTTAGCCCCCAGCGCCGGGGAGCTGTTTTTT. The J gene is TRBJ2-2, the V gene TRBV5-4; D unresolved. Germline V gives CDR1 SGHNT, CDR2 YYREEE (reference sequence). This CDR3 contains 14 residues. V shed 2 bases and J shed 6 bases, with 11 bases lying between them.